This T cell receptor (beta chain) is from a study of identical twins. A universal primer site came from template switching; cDNA carried unique molecular identifiers. MiXCR, run by TCRdb on the 5' RACE reads, gives a single entry per CDR3 protein. This table has hundreds of thousands of distinct CDR3 sequences, 21% appearing once. Study findings and constraints: When twins shared out-of-frame alpha sequences, those sequences had excess low generation probability.

Of note for this clonotype: Its antigen is currently unknown.

The V gene's germline CDR1 is SGHTA and CDR2 FQGNSA. There are 15 residues in the CDR3. V lost 3 bases, J lost 5 bases, and 14 bases lay in between. The same data also went into a second study, on T cells expressing NK-cell markers. As reported in that work: Sequencing covered eight donors, seven HCMV-seropositive and one seronegative.

The sample taken for sequencing was PBMCs. This chain connects TRBV7-2 to TRBJ2-1; D remains ambiguous. The clonotype originates from a woman aged 18-29 years in good health. The CDR3 reads CASSLSQALNNEQFF. The CDR3 nucleotides read TGTGCCAGCAGCTTGTCCCAAGCCCTTAACAATGAGCAGTTCTTC.